The rows below give T cell receptor beta chains drawn from one sample of a study of blood T cell repertoires in COVID-19. Here immunoSEQ multiplex PCR was the method, and the copy in TCRdb shows in-frame clones only, minus some. The sample records some 200,000 clones, roughly 89% being singletons. Sequenced input: peripheral blood. These receptors were taken from a woman in her 70s with COVID-19, enrolled during active disease. Each CDR3 is given with its conserved first and last residue. D genes are given only for firm matches. The size of a clone is reported for some rows only, either as once, few or many, or as a class for expanded clones.

TRBV27	.	TRBJ1-4	.	CASRSIVPPEKLFF	TGTGCCAGCAGATCTATAGTACCGCCTGAAAAACTGTTTTTT
TRBV29-1	.	TRBJ2-3	.	CSVETRPADTQYF	TGCAGCGTTGAAACGAGGCCCGCAGATACGCAGTATTTT
TRBV6-1	.	TRBJ2-2	TRBD2	CASSEGLALGELFF	TGTGCCAGCAGTGAAGGACTAGCGTTGGGGGAGCTGTTTTTT
TRBV10-3	few	TRBJ2-7	TRBD2	CAISDGLAGDQYF	TGTGCCATCAGTGACGGACTAGCGGGAGACCAGTACTTC
TRBV5-4	.	TRBJ1-2	TRBD1	CASSSSGQGFANTF	TGTGCCAGCAGCTCCTCGGGACAGGGGTTTGCTAACACCTTC
TRBV5-1	.	TRBJ2-1	TRBD2	CASSLGVLAGESNEQFF	TGCGCCAGCAGCTTGGGCGTTCTAGCGGGAGAGTCCAATGAGCAGTTCTTC
TRBV7-9	.	TRBJ2-7	.	CASSPLGGNANEQYF	TGTGCCAGCAGCCCCTTAGGCGGGAATGCTAACGAGCAGTACTTC
TRBV10-3	.	TRBJ2-7	TRBD2	CAINRGSKYEQYF	TGTGCCATCAATCGCGGGAGTAAATACGAGCAGTACTTC
TRBV9	.	TRBJ2-2	.	CASSADLSTGELFF	TGTGCCAGCAGCGCAGATTTAAGCACCGGGGAGCTGTTTTTT
TRBV7-9	.	TRBJ1-2	.	CASSLVRDTYGYTF	TGTGCCAGCAGCTTAGTTAGGGACACCTATGGCTACACCTTC
TRBV15	.	TRBJ1-5	.	CATSSTTGRNQPQHF	TGTGCCACCAGCAGTACCACAGGGCGCAATCAGCCCCAGCATTTT
TRBV4-3	.	TRBJ2-7	.	CASSQERWDSHEQYF	TGCGCCAGCAGCCAAGAACGGTGGGACTCCCACGAGCAGTACTTC